This T cell receptor (beta chain) was observed in a study of shared clonotypes between healthy human individuals. As concerns this clone: The antigen is not known.

CDR3 length: 16 residues. The germline V gene has CDR1 MGHRA and CDR2 YSYEKL. V shed 2 bases and J shed 4 bases, with 15 bases lying between them. General study results and limits: Generation probability values for non-shared clonotypes were lower than those for clonotypes shared by all four donors. A handful of donors shared approximately 5% of their naive CD4 clonotypes.

Researchers partitioned CD4+ cells into CD45RA+ naive and CD45RA-negative memory subsets. Data came from immunoSEQ multiplex PCR; TCRdb stores just in-frame clones and leaves some out. The repertoire consists of around 2.3 million clones, with 90% to 96% occurring once and the leading ten covering around 0.13%. The sequence derives from a man younger than 30 in good health. The chain is built from TRBV4-1 and TRBJ1-3; D is ambiguous. The sequencing sample was made of naive CD4+ T cells sorted from blood. The subset denotes: CD45RA+ positively selected. This CDR3 is CASSQQETFSGNTIYF. The CDR3 nucleotides are TGCGCCAGCAGCCAACAGGAAACCTTCTCAGGAAACACCATATATTTT.